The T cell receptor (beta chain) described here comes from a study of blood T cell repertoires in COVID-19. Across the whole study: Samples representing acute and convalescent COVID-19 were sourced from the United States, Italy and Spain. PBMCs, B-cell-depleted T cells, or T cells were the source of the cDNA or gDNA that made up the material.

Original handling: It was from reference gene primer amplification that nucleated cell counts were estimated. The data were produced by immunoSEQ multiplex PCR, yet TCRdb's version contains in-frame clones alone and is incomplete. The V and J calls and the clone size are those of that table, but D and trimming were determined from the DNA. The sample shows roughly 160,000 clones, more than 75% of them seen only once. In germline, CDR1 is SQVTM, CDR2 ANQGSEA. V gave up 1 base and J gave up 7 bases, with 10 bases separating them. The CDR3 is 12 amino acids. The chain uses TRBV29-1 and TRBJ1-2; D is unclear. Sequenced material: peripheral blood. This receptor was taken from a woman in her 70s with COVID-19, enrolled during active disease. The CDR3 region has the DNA TGCAGCGTTGAAGGCGAGGGTCTTGGCTACACCTTC. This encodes CSVEGEGLGYTF.